This entry describes one T cell receptor (beta chain). V was clipped by 5 bases and J by 1 base, with 24 bases between them. Germline CDR1 is MNHEY and CDR2 is SMNVEV (reference sequence). The CDR3 has 19 amino acids. Original handling: Reference gene primer amplification gave estimated nucleated cell counts. Profiling relied on immunoSEQ multiplex PCR, and the TCRdb table lists in-frame clones only, not all of them. V and J calls and clone size follow that table, whereas D and trimming were derived from the DNA. This table has a few hundred thousand clones, around 84% appearing once. These data originate in a study of blood T cell repertoires in COVID-19. Turning to the study itself: Sample material is recorded as cDNA or gDNA derived from T cells, B-cell-depleted T cells, or PBMCs.

V is TRBV27 and J is TRBJ2-4; D remains unclear. This receptor was taken from a man between 60 and 75 years old with acute or convalescent COVID-19. Sequencing was carried out using peripheral blood. CDR3 sequence reads: CASSPYGPVRLLAKNIQYF. The CDR3 region has the DNA TGTGCCAGCAGTCCCTATGGGCCAGTCAGGCTGCTGGCCAAAAACATTCAGTACTTC.